What follows are 27 T cell receptor beta chains derived from one specimen sequenced in a study of T cell changes during pregnancy in multiple sclerosis (dated by TCRdb to between 2018 and 2021). Libraries were constructed by the immunoSEQ multiplex PCR assay. TCRdb took over this immuneACCESS table, retaining in-frame rearrangements with V and J assigned. Such tables are incomplete; in checked studies, under half of the missing clones stem from an unresolved V gene, and the remainder is unexplained. The sample data list some 69,000 clones, and more than 80% of these were observed just once. In total, the top ten clones hold around 2.2% of the sample. The material was peripheral blood, obtained in the second trimester of pregnancy. These receptors all stem from a female donor in good health, enrolled as a control in a pregnancy study.

The chain employs TRBV5-1 and TRBJ2-1, with D uncertain. From germline, CDR1 is SGHRS and CDR2 YFSETQ. Trimming left V 4 bases short and J 9 bases short, with 8 bases between. This CDR3 is built from 11 residues. In nucleotides, the CDR3 is TGCGCCAGCAGCCTGTCCGGTGAGCAGTTCTTC. Its protein is CASSLSGEQFF.

The rearrangement links TRBV5-5 to TRBJ2-6; no reliable D call. Trimming removed 3 bases from V and 1 base from J, with 11 bases in between. CDR1 is SGHKS and CDR2 is YYEKEE in the germline V gene (reference sequence). CDR3 length equals 16 residues. CDR3 in DNA: TGTGCCAGCAGCTACGACTCATTTTCTGGGGCCAACGTCCTGACTTTC. Translating it yields CASSYDSFSGANVLTF.

This sequence joins TRBV30 and TRBJ1-5; 7 nucleotides agree with TRBD1. The CDR3 totals 13 residues. Germline CDR1 and CDR2: GTSNPN and SVGIG (reference sequence). V dropped 4 bases and J dropped 5; count of bases not matched to a gene: 5. DNA of the CDR3: TGTGCCTGGAATCCCGACAGGGATCAGCCCCAGCATTTT. Protein sequence: CAWNPDRDQPQHF.

The chain couples TRBV7-3 to TRBJ2-7; D may be TRBD2 (7 bases). CDR3 length equals 16 residues. With 5 bases removed from V and 1 base from J, the gap between germline ends came to 18 bases. CDR1 and CDR2 (germline): SGHTA, FQGTGA. The CDR3 loop is CASSPTGTINSYEQYF. The CDR3 nucleotides are TGTGCCAGCAGCCCAACAGGGACTATTAATTCCTACGAGCAGTACTTC.

The chain employs TRBV6-5 and TRBJ1-1; the match to TRBD1 covers 7 bases. V shed 6 bases and J 10 bases; nucleotides not matched to a gene: 14. The CDR3 consists of 14 residues. Germline loops: CDR1 MNHEY, CDR2 SVGAGI. CDR3 sequence reads: CASREGQRNRRAFF. DNA for the CDR3: TGTGCCAGCAGGGAGGGACAGCGGAACAGAAGAGCTTTCTTT.

The chain recombines TRBV18 with TRBJ1-5; maybe TRBD1 (6 bases). There are 16 residues in the CDR3. Germline V gene lookup returns CDR1 KGHSH and CDR2 LQKENI. The germline V and J ends were trimmed by 6 bases and 5 bases, with 20 bases remaining between them. The CDR3 reads CASSPTVGGLDQPQHF. The CDR3 coding sequence is TGTGCCAGCTCCCCCACGGTGGGGGGGCTGGATCAGCCCCAGCATTTT. The entire variable domain, with the rest obtained from reference TRBV18 and TRBJ1-5, is as follows: NAGVMQNPRHLVRRRGQEARLRCSPMKGHSHVYWYRQLPEEGLKFMVYLQKENIIDESGMPKERFSAEFPKEGPSILRIQQVVRGDSAAYFCASSPTVGGLDQPQHFGDGTRLSIL.

V gene TRBV18 combines with J gene TRBJ1-3; a possible D gene is TRBD1 (6 bases). The germline gives CDR1 KGHSH, CDR2 LQKENI. The CDR3 is made up of 15 amino acids. V lost 3 bases and J lost 2, with 11 bases in between. The CDR3 region is CASSPKTGTGNTIYF. CDR3 bases: TGTGCCAGCTCACCTAAAACAGGGACTGGAAACACCATATATTTT.

This chain uses TRBV7-2 with TRBJ1-6; 9 nucleotides match TRBD1. The junction had 7 bases not matched to a gene; V was cut back by 1 base and J by 6 bases. CDR3 length: 17 residues. The V gene's germline CDR1 is SGHTA and CDR2 FQGNSA. CDR3 DNA sequence: TGTGCCAGCAGCTTAGTATTTCCGGGACAGGGTAATTCACCCCTCCACTTT. It is translated as CASSLVFPGQGNSPLHF.

J is TRBJ2-5 and V is TRBV27, with D uncertain. This CDR3 has 11 residues. V shed 6 bases and J shed 2 bases, with 4 bases lying between them. Germline CDR1 is MNHEY and CDR2 is SMNVEV (reference sequence). The CDR3 coding sequence is TGTGCCAGCAGATATCAAGAGACCCAGTACTTC. Translating gives CASRYQETQYF.

V gene TRBV2 combines with J gene TRBJ1-1; the D is unclear. Germline assignment: CDR1 SNHLY and CDR2 FYNNEI. This CDR3 contains 12 residues. V shed 7 bases and J shed 1 base, with 7 bases lying between them. The CDR3 bases are TGTGCCAGCACCCGTTCGAACACTGAAGCTTTCTTT. It codes for CASTRSNTEAFF.

The chain uses TRBV6-6 and TRBJ2-3; TRBD1 is a possible D gene (6 bases). In germline, CDR1 is MNHNY, CDR2 SVGAGI (reference sequence). The CDR3 has 12 residues. Trimming shortened V by 8 bases and J by 4 bases, and 10 bases separated the two germline ends. Written as DNA, the CDR3 is TGTGCCAGCTACCAGGGGCCAGATACGCAGTATTTT. This sequence encodes CASYQGPDTQYF.

The chain employs TRBV4-2 and TRBJ2-5, with a possible D match to TRBD2 (6 bases). The CDR3 is 16 residues long. Germline V gene data show CDR1 as LGHNA and CDR2 as YNFKEQ. The germline V and J ends were trimmed by 4 bases and 3 bases, with 18 bases remaining between them. The chain's CDR3 is CASSPGSGAIKETQYF. The CDR3 DNA follows: TGTGCCAGCAGCCCGGGTAGCGGAGCAATAAAAGAGACCCAGTACTTC.

Here the CDR3 DNA reads TGTGCCAGCAGCCAAGCTGGCCGGGACACGGAGACCCAGTACTTC. This sequence encodes CASSQAGRDTETQYF. V gene TRBV4-2 combines with J gene TRBJ2-5, with D perhaps TRBD1 (6 bases). With 1 base removed from V and 5 bases from J, the gap between germline ends came to 14 bases. This CDR3 is built from 15 residues. Germline values: CDR1 LGHNA, CDR2 YNFKEQ.

The rearrangement uses TRBV6-1 and TRBJ1-2; 9 bases map to TRBD1. Trimming cost V 6 bases and J 3 bases; bases outside gene matches: 8. The CDR3 is 15 residues long. Looked up from germline, CDR1 is MNHNS and CDR2 is SASEGT. The CDR3 coding sequence is TGTGCCAGCAGGGGGTGGACAGGGGAAGACTATGGCTACACCTTC. Translation gives CASRGWTGEDYGYTF.

V usage is TRBV29-1 and J usage is TRBJ2-7; 7 positions match TRBD1. The CDR3 covers 15 residues. V shed 3 bases and J 3 bases; nucleotides not matched to a gene: 11. Germline V CDR1 and CDR2: SQVTM, ANQGSEA. The CDR3 loop reads CSVDTGLGQIYEQYF. CDR3 DNA sequence: TGCAGCGTTGATACGGGGTTGGGACAGATCTACGAGCAGTACTTC.

The chain has TRBV15 and TRBJ1-6; D not certain. CDR3 length: 15 amino acids. Germline lookup yields CDR1 LNHNV and CDR2 YYDKDF (reference sequence). The germline V and J ends were trimmed by 5 bases and 7 bases, with 15 bases remaining between them. In DNA, the CDR3 is TGTGCCACCAGCGGAGGACGGAGACCCAATTCACCCCTCCACTTT. Amino acids: CATSGGRRPNSPLHF.

CDR3 protein: CASSFYSTSNQPQHF. CDR3 nucleotides: TGTGCCAGCAGTTTTTACAGCACTAGCAATCAGCCCCAGCATTTT. The chain employs TRBV28 and TRBJ1-5; D call uncertain. The CDR3 extends over 15 amino acids. Trimming stripped 3 bases from V and 0 bases from J, with 9 bases between. Germline CDR1 reads MDHEN; CDR2 reads SYDVKM.

The chain joins TRBV27 to TRBJ1-4, with unresolved D. Germline loops: CDR1 MNHEY, CDR2 SMNVEV (reference sequence). The CDR3 sequence is 13 residues long. V was clipped by 3 bases and J by 8 bases, with 10 bases between them. This CDR3 reads CASSFSTVEKLFF. The CDR3 coding sequence is TGTGCCAGCAGTTTCTCCACGGTGGAAAAACTGTTTTTT.

The chain joins TRBV11-3 to TRBJ2-2; D not resolved. This CDR3 has 12 amino acids. CDR1 and CDR2 from the germline V gene are SGHNT and YENEEA. V lost 5 bases and J 1 base, leaving 2 bases between the germline ends. This CDR3 reads CASSLNTGELFF. For the CDR3, the DNA is TGTGCCAGCAGCCTGAACACCGGGGAGCTGTTTTTT.

This chain links TRBV18 with TRBJ2-3; D uncertain. V was clipped by 7 bases and J by 2 bases, with 7 bases between them. The germline gives CDR1 KGHSH, CDR2 LQKENI. This CDR3 is 12 amino acids long. The CDR3 sequence is CASWAYTDTQYF. CDR3 nucleotide sequence: TGTGCCAGCTGGGCTTACACAGATACGCAGTATTTT.

The V gene is TRBV7-2, the J gene TRBJ2-3; no clear D gene. V was shortened by 6 bases and J by 0 bases, with 7 bases between the two germline ends. This CDR3 has 13 residues. In germline, CDR1 is SGHTA, CDR2 FQGNSA. In nucleotides, the CDR3 is TGTGCCAGCAGGGTAGCTAGCACAGATACGCAGTATTTT. It encodes CASRVASTDTQYF.

The chain uses TRBV11-3 and TRBJ2-7, with D unclear. V gave up 3 bases and J gave up 5 bases, with 11 bases separating them. Germline lookup yields CDR1 SGHNT and CDR2 YENEEA. This CDR3 spans 13 amino acids. This CDR3 reads CASSFGLKDEQYF. CDR3 coding DNA: TGTGCCAGCAGCTTTGGGCTTAAGGACGAGCAGTACTTC. The complete variable domain, with remaining parts taken from reference TRBV11-3 and TRBJ2-7, reads EAGVVQSPRYKIIEKKQPVAFWCNPISGHNTLYWYLQNLGQGPELLIRYENEEAVDDSQLPKDRFSAERLKGVDSTLKIQPAELGDSAVYLCASSFGLKDEQYFGPGTRLTVT.

The J gene is TRBJ2-1, the V gene TRBV7-2; D remains ambiguous. The CDR3 sequence is 13 residues long. The V end lost 6 bases, the J end lost 8 bases, and 14 bases lay between the germline ends. From germline, CDR1 is SGHTA and CDR2 FQGNSA. The chain's CDR3 is CASRPTSFDEQFF. The CDR3 DNA follows: TGTGCCAGCAGACCTACTTCCTTTGATGAGCAGTTCTTC.

The rearrangement joins TRBV4-1 to TRBJ2-7; D is undetermined. Trimming cost V 1 base and J 3 bases, with 19 bases left between them. The CDR3 covers 17 residues. Germline values: CDR1 MGHRA, CDR2 YSYEKL. The CDR3 loop is CASSQVYLPTRIYEQYF. CDR3 nucleotide sequence: TGCGCCAGCAGCCAAGTTTATCTTCCGACACGTATCTACGAGCAGTACTTC.

This chain joins TRBV4-3 and TRBJ2-6; tentative D call: TRBD2 (5 bases). Germline lookup yields CDR1 LGHNA and CDR2 YSLEER. Trimming took 4 bases from V and 1 from J, leaving 8 bases between them. The CDR3 has 15 residues. CDR3 sequence: CASSPGSSGANVLTF. For the CDR3, the DNA is TGCGCCAGCAGCCCGGGGTCTTCTGGGGCCAACGTCCTGACTTTC.

The CDR3 coding sequence is TGTGCCAGCTCCAATTTAGTTGTCCGCAACAATGAGCAGTTCTTC. As protein: CASSNLVVRNNEQFF. The rearrangement uses TRBV7-9 and TRBJ2-1; no firm D call. V lost 8 bases and J lost 5, with 19 bases in between. The CDR3 sequence is 15 residues long. Germline CDR1 SEHNR, CDR2 FQNEAQ (reference sequence).

The chain has TRBV13 and TRBJ2-6, with unresolved D. This CDR3 spans 14 amino acids. Germline loops: CDR1 PRHDT, CDR2 FYEKMQ (reference sequence). V was shortened by 5 bases and J by 8 bases, with 13 bases between the two germline ends. The CDR3 nucleotides read TGTGCCAGCAGCCCCGTTTCTTCCCCCAACGTCCTGACTTTC. This codes for CASSPVSSPNVLTF.